A single sample is the source of the 4 T cell receptor beta chains below, sequenced in a study of Graves' ophthalmopathy and Graves' hyperthyroidism. RNA transcripts provided the template for amplifying TCR beta CDR3 regions. The first round was an RT-PCR with HTBI primers, and the second round was a multiplex PCR. Each CDR3 protein gets one entry after TCRdb re-called the multiplex PCR reads with MiXCR. The sample contains hundreds of thousands of distinct CDR3 sequences, approximately 21% of which appear only once. The specimen was peripheral blood. These receptor sequences come from a woman younger than 30 with stable Graves' hyperthyroidism.

This clonotype was counted ten times or more. The CDR3 DNA is TGTGCCACCAGCAGAGGCGTAGGAGGACTTCAGACCCAGTACTTC. It encodes CATSRGVGGLQTQYF. V is TRBV15 and J is TRBJ2-5; the D gene is possibly TRBD2 (5 bases). V lost 1 base and J lost 6, with 15 bases in between. Germline V gene data show CDR1 as LNHNV and CDR2 as YYDKDF (reference sequence). The CDR3 runs 15 residues. Full variable domain (rest looked up from reference TRBV15 and TRBJ2-5): DAMVIQNPRYQVTQFGKPVTLSCSQTLNHNVMYWYQQKSSQAPKLLFHYYDKDFNNEADTPDNFQSRRPNTSFCFLDIRSPGLGDTAMYLCATSRGVGGLQTQYFGPGTRLLVL.

This clonotype was seen ten or more times. The conserved phenylalanine or tryptophan normally closing the CDR3 is absent here, so this likely arose from a read error. V and J are TRBV6-1 and TRBJ1-6; TRBD1 agrees at 8 bases. The CDR3 consists of 15 residues. CDR1 and CDR2 from the germline V gene are MNHNS and SASEGT. The trim removed 7 bases at V and 8 bases at J, leaving 10 bases unmatched. The CDR3 reads CASTGTKDRDSPLHI. In DNA, the CDR3 is TGTGCCAGCACCGGGACAAAGGACAGGGATTCACCCCTCCACATT.

This clonotype was detected many times. The chain has TRBV12-3 or TRBV12-4 and TRBJ2-7, with 7 bases identical to TRBD1. The CDR3 contains 16 residues. V dropped 6 bases and J dropped 2; count of bases not matched to a gene: 13. CDR3 protein: CASSKGRGGHTYEQYF. CDR3 in DNA: TGTGCCAGCAGCAAAGGGCGAGGGGGCCACACCTACGAGCAGTACTTC.

This clonotype was counted at least ten times. The chain employs TRBV7-2 and TRBJ2-5, with D possibly called TRBD1 or TRBD2 (5 bases each). Trimming left V 0 bases short and J 5 bases short, with 19 bases between. The CDR3 totals 17 residues. Germline V gene lookup returns CDR1 SGHTA and CDR2 FQGNSA. Here the CDR3 reads CASSLAPVQGRGETQYF. The CDR3 nucleotides read TGTGCCAGCAGCTTAGCCCCAGTCCAGGGAAGAGGGGAGACCCAGTACTTC.